This T cell receptor (beta chain) originates from a study of blood T cell repertoires in COVID-19. Study overall: PBMCs, B-cell-depleted T cells, or T cells were the source of the cDNA or gDNA that made up the material.

In the original processing: Amplification of reference gene primers provided the estimated nucleated cell counts. Profiling relied on immunoSEQ multiplex PCR, and the TCRdb table lists in-frame clones only, not all of them. That table supplies the V and J calls and clone size; D and trimming were determined from the DNA. Of some 99,000 clones in the sample, 85% to 90% were seen once. The CDR3 spans 15 residues. The germline gives CDR1 SGHKS, CDR2 YYEKEE (reference sequence). Trimming pared 0 bases from V and 7 bases from J, leaving 16 bases between. This clone was detected only once. This rearrangement joins TRBV5-5 to TRBJ1-2; D call uncertain. The source is a human donor in a cohort sampled during active COVID-19. Sequenced input: peripheral blood. CDR3 nucleotide sequence: TGTGCCAGCAGCTTGGCCTGGGAGGGATCAAGTGGCTACACCTTC. It is translated as CASSLAWEGSSGYTF.